The clone carrying this T cell receptor (beta chain) was seen at least ten times. These data come from a study of T cells in Graves' hyperthyroidism and ophthalmopathy. CDR3 size: 13 residues. Losses at the gene ends were 5 bases for V and 5 bases for J; bases not matched to a gene: 6. Germline V lookup: CDR1 SQVTM, CDR2 ANQGSEA. Amplified regions were TCR beta CDR3 sequences from RNA transcripts. HTBI primers were used for first-round RT-PCR of the TCR CDR3. TCRdb re-derived calls from the multiplex PCR reads in MiXCR, one entry per CDR3 protein. The sample yields 250,000 to 300,000 distinct CDR3 sequences, about 13% seen once. Out of about 10 ml of fresh peripheral blood came the PBMCs.

The TCR originated in a woman aged 40 to 55 with Graves' hyperthyroidism. The chain recombines TRBV29-1 with TRBJ2-3; 8 bases are a match to TRBD2. The specimen sequenced was blood. The CDR3 protein is CSVSGSRVDTQYF. The CDR3 nucleotides are TGCAGCGTTAGCGGGAGTAGGGTAGATACGCAGTATTTT.